This T cell receptor (beta chain) was identified in a study of blood T cell repertoires in COVID-19. Germline values: CDR1 SNHLY, CDR2 FYNNEI. Between the trimmed V and J ends, which lost 5 bases and 6 bases, there was a span of 17 bases. The CDR3 is made up of 16 amino acids. Participants were aged about 18 to 90 years, lived in around 22 US areas, and enrolled virtually. The assay was immunoSEQ multiplex PCR, and TCRdb's table has in-frame clones only and misses some. Of hundreds of thousands of clones detected, roughly 87% appear once; the ten largest clones hold more than 0.9%. Source material: PBMCs or T cells enriched from blood (not recorded which). The clonotype originates from a woman between 25 and 40 years old who had recovered from COVID-19. The V call is TRBV2, the J call TRBJ1-6; D may be TRBD1 (6 bases). CDR3 sequence (DNA): TGTGCCAGCAGTTCCGACAGGCCCCGGAGTAATTCACCCCTCCACTTT. This gives the protein CASSSDRPRSNSPLHF.